This T cell receptor (beta chain) was sequenced in a study of cytomegalovirus exposure and HLA in healthy donors. Primers for the PCR totalled 60 Vbeta and 13 Jbeta. TCRdb's table, derived via immunoSEQ multiplex PCR, lists solely in-frame clones and lacks some. The sample lists approximately 200,000 clones, roughly 79% occurring once. The specimen sequenced was PBMCs. This sequence originates from a woman between 18 and 29 years old in good health and CMV-seronegative.

The CDR3 nucleotides are TGTGCCAGCAAGGGACAGGGATCCCTCTACGAGCAGTACTTC. Its protein product is CASKGQGSLYEQYF. The chain joins TRBV2 to TRBJ2-7; 9 nucleotides align to TRBD1. From germline, CDR1 is SNHLY and CDR2 FYNNEI. The length of the CDR3 is 14 residues. V lost 7 bases, J lost 3 bases, and 7 bases stayed unmatched.